The clone carrying this TCR beta chain came up once. Its target is not known. The same CDR3 arises from other DNA sequences in this sample as well. The germline V gene has CDR1 LNHDA and CDR2 SQIVND (reference sequence). The CDR3 runs 15 residues. Deletions cut 1 base from V and 8 bases from J, with 15 bases between. The sample belongs to a study of cytomegalovirus exposure and HLA in healthy donors. General study findings and limits: Reports indicated that the classifier achieved high specificity and sensitivity in diagnosing cytomegalovirus status. The study put 150 or so TCR beta chains on its list as cytomegalovirus-associated.

Sequencing was performed with immunoSEQ multiplex PCR; in TCRdb, only in-frame clones are kept and a portion is missing. This sample has 73,000 or so clones, with just under 95% found just once. The donors were part of the validation cohort, which consisted of about 130 subjects and was separate from the first cohort of 670 or so subjects. The sequenced material came from PBMCs. The receptor's source is a woman between 18 and 30 years old in good health and CMV-seropositive. V is TRBV19 and J is TRBJ2-1; possible D gene TRBD1, 6 bases. The CDR3 DNA follows: TGTGCCAGTAGTATAGTAGAACAGGGCTCGGATGAGCAGTTCTTC. It is translated as CASSIVEQGSDEQFF.